The TCR beta chain described here comes from a study of shared clonotypes between healthy human individuals (dated by TCRdb to the early 2020s). Looking at the study overall: A few men and a couple of women, aged 18 to 49 years, made up the cohort. For each donor, three plates each were used for CD4 naive and CD4 memory, two plates were used for CD8 naive, and one plate was used for CD8 memory. The study deeply sequenced blood TCR repertoires of about 5 healthy adults to estimate repertoire size and the extent of clonotype sharing between individuals. To increase sequencing depth and limit assay-specific biases, TCR repertoire library preparation and sequencing were carried out by different laboratories using diverse techniques. Per donor, leukapheresis produced somewhere between about 0.9 and 9.5 billion PBMCs. Overall results and qualifications from the work: Larger estimated clonotype richness was generally found for naive subsets than for memory subsets. Because the study included only a small number of donors, the genetic and exposure-history diversity represented was limited. When several donors were compared, the shared fraction of clonotypes was 5% to 6.5% for naive CD4, around 3.6% for naive CD8, more than 2% for memory CD4, and 0.4% for memory CD8. Even with the large sequencing depth, rarefaction of the sorted-subset datasets indicated that sequencing was incomplete. Compared with non-shared clonotypes, the clonotypes found in all four sorted-subset donors had higher generation probabilities. Sampling was limited to blood, and TCR repertoires in tissue likely differ from TCR repertoires in blood. Pairwise subsampling led to the expectation that sequencing depth would affect the degree of clonotype sharing among donors.

Using the deep immunoSEQ assay, TCR CDR3 regions were amplified from genomic DNA by multiplex PCR. Extracted genomic DNA from each cell subset was distributed evenly across all wells of several immunoSEQ 96-well plates, and each plate was treated as a replicate. Each replicate PCR for sorted subsets received 200 ng genomic DNA, equal to roughly 30,000 T cell genomes. Purified libraries were quantified with a Qubit 3.0 fluorometer, sized on a Bioanalyzer 2100, and re-quantified with the KAPA Library Quantification kit. Each immunoSEQ 96-well plate was sequenced on its own single-read 150-cycle Illumina NextSeq 550 flow cell. The original methods were these. Because only junctional sequences without quality scores were contained in the immunoSEQ output, filtering matching that applied to full-length reads could not be performed. Sequences were annotated with PyIR, a Python wrapper for IgBLAST v1.9, using IMGT germline references to assign V/J genes and CDR3. Reads were filtered out if the reads had weak V/J assignments (E-value above 1e-6), no CDR3, stop codons, out-of-frame junctions, or ambiguous translated residues. V3J clonotypes were defined as sequences sharing the same inferred V gene, J gene, and CDR3 amino acid sequence. Percentage overlap between repertoires was calculated by dividing the number of shared unique clonotypes by the size of the smaller repertoire. RTK rarefaction, the Chao1 estimator, and Recon v2.1 estimates of unobserved clonotypes were used to assess repertoire richness. Generation probabilities for all TCRbeta clonotypes obtained by the gDNA method from a handful of donors were computed using OLGA. TCRdb limited this immuneACCESS table to in-frame rearrangements with V and J called. A share of clones is missing; checked studies link under half to unresolved V genes, and the rest is unexplained. V and J calls and clone size are those listed in that table; D and trimming were worked out from the DNA. Here the sample has about 2.3 million clones; about 90% occur a single time. The ten largest clonotypes hold around 0.4% of the sample.

To note about this clone: The antigen it recognizes is unknown. It has no much larger one-base neighbor in the sample; base qualities were not kept.

Healthy HIV-negative adults with no recently reported acute infections or vaccinations were included as donors. All donors were Caucasian adults living in Nashville, Tennessee, USA. CD4+ T cells were enriched through magnetic negative selection, after which naive cells were positively selected on CD45RA and the remaining negative fraction served as the memory subset. Blood was obtained by leukapheresis, after which PBMCs were separated by Ficoll-Histopaque density gradient centrifugation and cryopreserved in liquid nitrogen vapor phase. Analytical flow cytometry was used to check the purity and quantity of every magnetically sorted T cell population. Genomic DNA was isolated from every sorted fraction and measured by UV absorbance on a Nanodrop 2000c. CDR1 and CDR2 are read off the germline V gene as KGHSH and LQKENI. Trimming takes 2 bases from V and 12 bases from J, and the germline ends sit 19 bases apart. Measured from the cysteine to the phenylalanine, the CDR3 is 14 residues long. Of all the DNA, just the CDR3 is kept, 42 bases in frame from base 1.

The chain couples TRBV18 to TRBJ1-2; the D gene is perhaps TRBD1, on 5 matching bases. The sample was naive CD4+ T cells from PBMCs. The cell subset or site label here, explained by the study, means: CD45RA+ positively selected. This sequence originates from a man aged 18 to 29 in good health. Some clones in this sample may be carry-over from other donors' samples. The DNA sequence is given as TGTGCCAGCTCACCAAATCTCGGGCAGGGAATAGACACCTTC. This codes for CASSPNLGQGIDTF.